The clone carrying this T cell receptor (beta chain) was picked up a small number of times. The data originate from a study of blood T cell repertoires in COVID-19. The CDR3 sequence is 16 residues long. The V gene end was trimmed by 0 bases and the J gene end by 9 bases; junction bases not matched to a gene: 9. Per the germline V gene, CDR1 is LNHNV and CDR2 is YYDKDF (reference sequence). Some clones are missing from TCRdb's copy, which holds only in-frame ones; the method was immunoSEQ multiplex PCR. The sample has some 350,000 clones; roughly 87% are singletons. The age range of participants was about 18 to 95 years, with residence in under 30 US areas.

The TCR comes from a young woman who had recovered from COVID-19. Sequences were obtained from PBMCs or T cells enriched from blood (not recorded which). The chain recombines TRBV15 with TRBJ1-5, with TRBD1 matching 9 bases. CDR3 nucleotides: TGTGCCACCAGCAGAGATGTACAGGGGGCCCTATGGCCCCAGCATTTT. Translated: CATSRDVQGALWPQHF.